The 29 T cell receptor beta chains presented below share a single source sample, sequenced in a study of blood T cell repertoires in COVID-19. Repertoires were generated with immunoSEQ multiplex PCR, while TCRdb's copy carries only in-frame clones and drops some. The sample has roughly 270,000 clones, roughly 85% seen once. The sequenced material came from PBMCs or T cells enriched from blood (not recorded which). The receptor source for this set is a woman in her fifties or sixties who had recovered from COVID-19.

This rearrangement joins TRBV12-3 or TRBV12-4 to TRBJ1-2; tentatively, D is TRBD1 (6 bases). With 6 bases removed from V and 4 bases from J, the gap between germline ends came to 12 bases. The CDR3 runs 13 residues. The CDR3 reads CASSWDKAYGYTF. In nucleotides, the CDR3 is TGTGCCAGCAGCTGGGACAAGGCCTATGGCTACACCTTC.

The rearrangement links TRBV25-1 to TRBJ1-1, with 9 nucleotides matching TRBD1. The CDR3 extends over 14 amino acids. The junction had 3 bases not matched to a gene; V was cut back by 6 bases and J by 1 base. Germline V gene lookup returns CDR1 MGHDK and CDR2 SYGVNS. CDR3 residues: CASRPTGGNTEAFF. CDR3 in DNA: TGTGCCAGCAGACCGACAGGGGGGAACACTGAAGCTTTCTTT. Combining the CDR3 with reference TRBV25-1 and TRBJ1-1 gives the whole variable domain EADIYQTPRYLVIGTGKKITLECSQTMGHDKMYWYQQDPGMELHLIHYSYGVNSTEKGDLSSESTVSRIRTEHFPLTLESARPSHTSQYLCASRPTGGNTEAFFGQGTRLTVV.

The chain is built from TRBV29-1 and TRBJ1-2, with a weak D call TRBD1 (6 bases). Trimming pared 7 bases from V and 8 bases from J, leaving 14 bases between. The germline V gene encodes CDR1 SQVTM and CDR2 ANQGSEA. The CDR3 runs 11 residues. CDR3 region: CSDSQGGGYTF. As DNA, the CDR3 is TGCAGCGACTCACAGGGAGGGGGCTACACCTTC.

The chain has TRBV11-3 and TRBJ2-3; unclear D gene. The CDR3 contains 14 residues. Germline V gene sequence: CDR1 SGHNT, CDR2 YENEEA. The germline V and J ends were trimmed by 6 bases and 3 bases, with 13 bases remaining between them. The CDR3 DNA sequence: TGTGCCAGCAGTTCCAGTCCTAGAACAGATACGCAGTATTTT. Translation gives CASSSSPRTDTQYF.

V and J are TRBV5-3 and TRBJ1-5; D is ambiguous. Being an ORF, TRBV5-3 has a function that is uncertain. The CDR3 contains 14 residues. The V end was cut by 1 base, the J end by 4 bases, with 9 bases between. This CDR3 reads CARSLTQANQPQHF. Written as DNA, the CDR3 is TGTGCCAGAAGCTTGACGCAGGCTAATCAGCCCCAGCATTTT.

The gene calls are TRBV2 and TRBJ2-6; TRBD1 agrees at 8 bases. With V trimmed by 6 bases and J by 1 base, 5 bases remained unmatched. This CDR3 spans 16 amino acids. Germline V gives CDR1 SNHLY, CDR2 FYNNEI. This CDR3 reads CASSARTGSGANVLTF. The CDR3 DNA reads as TGTGCCAGCAGCGCACGGACAGGGTCTGGGGCCAACGTCCTGACTTTC.

The DNA for the CDR3 is TGTGCCAGCAGCGTCAACCCGGACAGGGGGTATGGAAACACCATATATTTT. This translates into CASSVNPDRGYGNTIYF. The chain employs TRBV9 and TRBJ1-3; the match to TRBD1 covers 10 bases. CDR1 is SGDLS, CDR2 YYNGEE, per germline. After removal of 2 bases from V and 3 bases from J, the junction contained 8 bases not matched to a gene. The CDR3 is made up of 17 amino acids.

Written as DNA, the CDR3 is TGCGCCAGCAGCCGCGTTAAGCAGGGGGGAGAGACCCAGTACTTC. Amino acids: CASSRVKQGGETQYF. The chain links TRBV4-3 to TRBJ2-5; D possibly corresponds to TRBD1 (7 bases). Germline values: CDR1 LGHNA, CDR2 YSLEER. This CDR3 contains 15 residues. V lost 4 bases to trimming and J lost 4 bases, with 16 bases between them.

The chain employs TRBV24-1 and TRBJ2-5; 12 bases line up with TRBD1. Germline CDR1 KGHDR, CDR2 SFDVKD. V trimming: 3 bases; J trimming: 5 bases; junction bases outside the gene matches: 6. This CDR3 comprises 16 residues. The CDR3 loop is CATSDRGTGGEETQYF. The CDR3 DNA reads TGTGCCACCAGTGATCGTGGGACAGGGGGCGAGGAGACCCAGTACTTC.

The rearrangement links TRBV6-2 or TRBV6-3 to TRBJ2-7, with 14 positions matching TRBD2. The V gene end was trimmed by 2 bases and the J gene end by 10 bases; junction bases not matched to a gene: 10. Germline loops: CDR1 MNHEY, CDR2 SVGEGT. The CDR3 length is 16 residues. DNA of the CDR3: TGTGCCAGCAGTTACCAGGGAAGGACTAGCGGGAGGAACCAGTACTTC. Residues: CASSYQGRTSGRNQYF.

This chain links TRBV4-1 with TRBJ2-7, with D unresolved. The CDR3 runs to 14 residues. The germline V gene has CDR1 MGHRA and CDR2 YSYEKL. The V end lost 0 bases, the J end lost 4 bases, and 10 bases lay between the germline ends. In DNA form, the CDR3 reads TGCGCCAGCAGCCAAGAAGGAGACCGATACGAGCAGTACTTC. Its translation is CASSQEGDRYEQYF.

This chain connects TRBV6-6 to TRBJ2-3, with D possibly TRBD2 on 5 matching bases. Trimming cost V 6 bases and J 6 bases, with 16 bases left between them. Germline V lookup: CDR1 MNHNY, CDR2 SVGAGI (reference sequence). The CDR3 runs to 14 residues. The DNA of the CDR3 is TGTGCCAGCAGACCTATGTCTGTAGCGGATACGCAGTATTTT. This gives the protein CASRPMSVADTQYF.

CDR3 amino acids: CASSIGGRQETQYF. For the CDR3, the DNA is TGTGCCAGTAGTATCGGAGGGAGGCAAGAGACCCAGTACTTC. This chain links TRBV19 with TRBJ2-5; maybe TRBD2 (6 bases). V was pared by 3 bases and J by 2 bases, with 10 bases between. The germline CDR1 and CDR2 sequences are LNHDA and SQIVND (reference sequence). CDR3 length: 14 residues.

The rearrangement links TRBV2 to TRBJ2-6, with 8 positions matching TRBD2. Trimming at V came to 5 bases and at J to 0 bases, leaving 6 bases not matched to a gene. Germline V CDR1 and CDR2: SNHLY, FYNNEI. The CDR3 spans 17 residues. This CDR3 reads CASSSGGGTSGANVLTF. CDR3 DNA sequence: TGTGCCAGCAGTTCCGGCGGGGGGACCTCTGGGGCCAACGTCCTGACTTTC.

The V and J genes are TRBV9 and TRBJ1-2; 8 bases fit TRBD1. Germline trimming cut 6 bases from V and 4 bases from J; bases unmatched to any gene: 5. This CDR3 has 13 amino acids. Germline V CDR1 and CDR2: SGDLS, YYNGEE. CDR3 coding DNA: TGTGCCAGCACCCCAGGGGGCGTCTATGGCTACACCTTC. The encoded protein is CASTPGGVYGYTF.

The chain is built from TRBV19 and TRBJ1-1; 8 bases agree with TRBD1. This CDR3 has 15 residues. The V segment lost 5 bases and the J segment 1 base; nucleotides outside the gene matches: 6. Germline assignment: CDR1 LNHDA and CDR2 SQIVND (reference sequence). CDR3 protein: CASSLGTGQNTEAFF. The DNA of the CDR3 is TGTGCCAGTAGTCTTGGGACAGGCCAGAACACTGAAGCTTTCTTT.

This chain uses TRBV4-1 with TRBJ1-1; TRBD1 is a possible D gene (5 bases). The germline gives CDR1 MGHRA, CDR2 YSYEKL. V dropped 3 bases and J dropped 0 bases, with 11 bases sitting between them. This CDR3 contains 15 residues. The CDR3 sequence: CASSQAGHLNTEAFF. In DNA form, the CDR3 reads TGCGCCAGCAGCCAGGCCGGACACTTGAACACTGAAGCTTTCTTT.

This clone showed up just a few times. The rearrangement links TRBV5-5 to TRBJ2-3; D gene uncertain. This CDR3 has 14 residues. The V gene's germline CDR1 is SGHKS and CDR2 YYEKEE (reference sequence). V was pared by 0 bases and J by 0 bases, with 5 bases between. The CDR3 DNA is TGTGCCAGCAGCTTGGTGTCTAGCACAGATACGCAGTATTTT. Protein: CASSLVSSTDTQYF.

The chain is built from TRBV10-1 and TRBJ2-6; 11 bases match TRBD1. The CDR3 extends over 18 amino acids. CDR1 and CDR2 (germline): WNHNN, SYGVQD (reference sequence). J gave up 0 bases and V 4 bases, and 5 bases lay outside the gene matches. This CDR3 reads CASSAGQGAPSGANVLTF. As DNA, the CDR3 is TGCGCCAGCAGTGCTGGACAGGGGGCCCCCTCTGGGGCCAACGTCCTGACTTTC.

The rearrangement uses TRBV6-5 and TRBJ2-3, with 8 bases identical to TRBD2. The CDR3 is 14 residues long. V dropped 3 bases and J dropped 10; count of bases not matched to a gene: 9. CDR1 is MNHEY, CDR2 SVGAGI, per germline. The CDR3 nucleotides are TGTGCCAGCAGTTATACGGGGGGGGACACTGCGCAGTATTTT. Translating gives CASSYTGGDTAQYF.

The chain uses TRBV12-3 or TRBV12-4 and TRBJ2-5; 9 positions agree with TRBD1. The CDR3 has 13 amino acids. V dropped 5 bases and J dropped 8; count of bases not matched to a gene: 6. The CDR3 loop reads CASSQDRGSTQYF. The CDR3 DNA sequence: TGTGCCAGCAGTCAGGACAGGGGCTCAACCCAGTACTTC.

The V and J genes are TRBV5-1 and TRBJ1-5, with D tentatively TRBD1 (5 bases). The V end was cut by 0 bases, the J end by 3 bases, with 10 bases between. The length of the CDR3 is 15 residues. Per germline, CDR1 SGHRS and CDR2 YFSETQ. The CDR3 reads CASSLAGDYNQPQHF. For the CDR3, the DNA is TGCGCCAGCAGCTTGGCGGGGGATTACAATCAGCCCCAGCATTTT.

The chain couples TRBV19 to TRBJ1-4; a weak D match, TRBD1 (6 bases). The CDR3 is 15 residues long. The V end was cut by 5 bases, the J end by 8 bases, with 18 bases between. Germline lookup yields CDR1 LNHDA and CDR2 SQIVND (reference sequence). In nucleotides, the CDR3 is TGTGCCAGTAGTCTAAACAGGGAAGGAGGCGAAAAACTGTTTTTT. It encodes CASSLNREGGEKLFF.

The rearrangement joins TRBV12-3 or TRBV12-4 to TRBJ1-1; D unresolved. The CDR3 sequence is 13 residues long. With 1 base removed from V and 1 base from J, the gap between germline ends came to 4 bases. The CDR3 region is CASSLVRNTEAFF. CDR3 in DNA: TGTGCCAGCAGTTTAGTTAGGAACACTGAAGCTTTCTTT.

The chain is built from TRBV28 and TRBJ1-5; no clear D gene. This CDR3 comprises 12 residues. Trimming shortened V by 5 bases and J by 7 bases, and 9 bases separated the two germline ends. Per the germline V gene, CDR1 is MDHEN and CDR2 is SYDVKM. Here the CDR3 reads CASSPVKQPQHF. The DNA of the CDR3 is TGTGCCAGCAGTCCTGTAAAACAGCCCCAGCATTTT.

There are a few counts of this clone. The gene calls are TRBV19 and TRBJ1-6, with TRBD1 identical over 7 bases. The CDR3 is 15 amino acids. From germline, CDR1 is LNHDA and CDR2 SQIVND (reference sequence). The J segment lost 10 bases and the V segment lost 4 bases, leaving 10 bases of the junction unmatched. The CDR3 protein is CASSTHRGDGSPLHF. The DNA for the CDR3 is TGTGCCAGTAGTACCCACAGGGGAGACGGATCACCCCTCCACTTT. The full variable domain, rest sourced from reference TRBV19 and TRBJ1-6, is DGGITQSPKYLFRKEGQNVTLSCEQNLNHDAMYWYRQDPGQGLRLIYYSQIVNDFQKGDIAEGYSVSREKKESFPLTVTSAQKNPTAFYLCASSTHRGDGSPLHFGNGTRLTVT.

This clone was detected only a few times. The chain has TRBV4-1 and TRBJ1-2, with a tentative D call TRBD1 (5 bases). CDR3 length: 13 amino acids. Germline V gene data show CDR1 as MGHRA and CDR2 as YSYEKL. V gave up 5 bases and J gave up 8 bases, with 15 bases separating them. The CDR3 coding sequence is TGCGCCAGCAGCTCGGGTGGGACTCTAGGCTACACCTTC. Encoded protein: CASSSGGTLGYTF.

As to this clone: Other DNA sequences in the same sample also yield this CDR3. This sequence joins TRBV11-2 and TRBJ2-5; 10 nucleotides align to TRBD2. The CDR3 covers 16 residues. Per the germline V gene, CDR1 is SGHAT and CDR2 is FQNNGV. V gave up 1 base and J gave up 1 base; unmatched junction bases: 3. The CDR3 bases are TGTGCCAGCAGCTTAGGTTTAGCGGGGGGCCAAGAGACCCAGTACTTC. Its protein is CASSLGLAGGQETQYF. Filled out from reference TRBV11-2 and TRBJ2-5, the complete variable domain reads EAGVAQSPRYKIIEKRQSVAFWCNPISGHATLYWYQQILGQGPKLLIQFQNNGVVDDSQLPKDRFSAERLKGVDSTLKIQPAKLEDSAVYLCASSLGLAGGQETQYFGPGTRLLVL.

The J gene is TRBJ1-2, the V gene TRBV11-2; 7 bases align to TRBD1. The CDR3 consists of 13 residues. J lost 9 bases, V lost 3 bases, and 7 bases had no gene match. Germline V gene lookup returns CDR1 SGHAT and CDR2 FQNNGV. The CDR3 nucleotides read TGTGCCAGCAGCTTCAGAGGGGGCAAAAGCTACACCTTC. Translation gives CASSFRGGKSYTF.